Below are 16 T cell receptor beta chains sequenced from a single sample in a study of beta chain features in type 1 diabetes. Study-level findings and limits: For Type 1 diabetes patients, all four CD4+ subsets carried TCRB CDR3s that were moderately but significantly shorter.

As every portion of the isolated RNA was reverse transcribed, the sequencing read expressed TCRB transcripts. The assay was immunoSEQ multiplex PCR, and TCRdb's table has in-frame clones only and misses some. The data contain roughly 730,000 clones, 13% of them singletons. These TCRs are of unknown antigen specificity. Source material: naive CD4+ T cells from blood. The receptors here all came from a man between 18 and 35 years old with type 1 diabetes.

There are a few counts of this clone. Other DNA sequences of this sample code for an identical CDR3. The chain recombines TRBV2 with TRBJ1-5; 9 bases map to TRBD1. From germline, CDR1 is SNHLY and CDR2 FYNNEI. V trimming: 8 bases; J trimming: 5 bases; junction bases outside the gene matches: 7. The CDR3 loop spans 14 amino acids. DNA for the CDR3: TGTGCCAGCTCCGGACAGGGGAGGGATCAGCCCCAGCATTTT. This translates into CASSGQGRDQPQHF.

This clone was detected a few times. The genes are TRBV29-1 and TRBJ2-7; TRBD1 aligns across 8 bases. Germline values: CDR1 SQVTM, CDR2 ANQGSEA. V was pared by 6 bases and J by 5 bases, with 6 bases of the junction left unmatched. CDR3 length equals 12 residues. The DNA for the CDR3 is TGCAGCGTCGGACAGGGCTCGGACGAGCAGTACTTC. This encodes CSVGQGSDEQYF.

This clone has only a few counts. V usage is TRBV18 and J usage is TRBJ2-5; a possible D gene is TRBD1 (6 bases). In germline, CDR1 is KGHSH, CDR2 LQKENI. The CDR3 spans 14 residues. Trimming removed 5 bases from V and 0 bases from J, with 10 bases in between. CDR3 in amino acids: CASSLRQDQETQYF. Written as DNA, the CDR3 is TGTGCCAGCTCATTACGACAGGACCAAGAGACCCAGTACTTC.

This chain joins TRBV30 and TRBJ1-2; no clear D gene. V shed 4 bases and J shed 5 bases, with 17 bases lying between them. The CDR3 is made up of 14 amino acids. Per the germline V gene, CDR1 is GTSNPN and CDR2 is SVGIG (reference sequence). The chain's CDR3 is CAWTSSGELYGYTF. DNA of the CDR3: TGTGCCTGGACGTCGTCGGGAGAACTATATGGCTACACCTTC.

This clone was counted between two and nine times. The CDR3 DNA reads as TGTGCCAGCAACAAGAGGACTAGCACAGATACGCAGTATTTT. Its protein is CASNKRTSTDTQYF. This chain uses TRBV9 with TRBJ2-3; D perhaps matches TRBD2 (5 bases). V lost 6 bases and J lost 0, with 11 bases in between. This CDR3 comprises 14 residues. Germline V lookup: CDR1 SGDLS, CDR2 YYNGEE.

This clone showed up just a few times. The CDR3 DNA reads TGTGCCTGGACCAGGGACAGCCTCTCTGGGGCCAACGTCCTGACTTTC. Protein sequence: CAWTRDSLSGANVLTF. This chain links TRBV30 with TRBJ2-6, with TRBD1 identical over 7 bases. Trimming removed 4 bases from V and 0 bases from J; junction bases left unmatched: 6. The CDR3 contains 16 residues. The germline V gene encodes CDR1 GTSNPN and CDR2 SVGIG (reference sequence). The whole variable domain, filled in from reference TRBV30 and TRBJ2-6, reads SQTIHQWPATLVQPVGSPLSLECTVEGTSNPNLYWYRQAAGRGLQLLFYSVGIGQISSEVPQNLSASRPQDRQFILSSKKLLLSDSGFYLCAWTRDSLSGANVLTFGAGSRLTVL.

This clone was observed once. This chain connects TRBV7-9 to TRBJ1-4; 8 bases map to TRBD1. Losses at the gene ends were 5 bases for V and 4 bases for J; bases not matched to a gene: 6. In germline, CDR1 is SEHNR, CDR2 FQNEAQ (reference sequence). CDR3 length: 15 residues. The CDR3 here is CASSVGGQGNEKLFF. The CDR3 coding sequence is TGTGCCAGCAGCGTGGGCGGACAGGGTAATGAAAAACTGTTTTTT.

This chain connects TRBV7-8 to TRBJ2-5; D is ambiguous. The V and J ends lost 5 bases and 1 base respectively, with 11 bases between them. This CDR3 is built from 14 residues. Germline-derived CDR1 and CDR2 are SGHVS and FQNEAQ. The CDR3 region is CASSEVQIQETQYF. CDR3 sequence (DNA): TGTGCCAGCAGCGAAGTACAGATCCAAGAGACCCAGTACTTC.

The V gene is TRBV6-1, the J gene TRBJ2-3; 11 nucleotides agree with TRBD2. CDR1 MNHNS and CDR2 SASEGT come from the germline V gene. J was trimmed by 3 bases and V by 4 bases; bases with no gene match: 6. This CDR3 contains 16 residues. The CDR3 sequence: CASSAMTSGVTDTQYF. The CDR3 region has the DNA TGTGCCAGCAGTGCGATGACTAGCGGGGTGACAGATACGCAGTATTTT.

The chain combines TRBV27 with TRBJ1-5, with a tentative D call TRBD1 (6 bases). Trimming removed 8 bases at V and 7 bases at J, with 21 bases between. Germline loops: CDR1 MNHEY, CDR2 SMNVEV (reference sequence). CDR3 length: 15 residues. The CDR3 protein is CASSPTGGARQPQHF. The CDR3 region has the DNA TGTGCCAGCTCACCAACCGGGGGGGCTAGGCAGCCCCAGCATTTT.

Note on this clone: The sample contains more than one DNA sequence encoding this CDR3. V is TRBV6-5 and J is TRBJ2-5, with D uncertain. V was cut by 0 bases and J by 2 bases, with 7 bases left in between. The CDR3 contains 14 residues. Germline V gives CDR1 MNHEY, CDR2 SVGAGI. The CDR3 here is CASSYSGSQETQYF. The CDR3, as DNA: TGTGCCAGCAGTTACTCCGGTTCTCAAGAGACCCAGTACTTC.

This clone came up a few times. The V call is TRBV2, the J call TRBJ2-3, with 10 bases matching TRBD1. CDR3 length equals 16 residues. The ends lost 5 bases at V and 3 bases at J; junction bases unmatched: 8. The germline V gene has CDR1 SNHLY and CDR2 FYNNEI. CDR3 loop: CASSKSRTGGTDTQYF. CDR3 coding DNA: TGTGCCAGCAGTAAAAGCCGGACAGGGGGGACAGATACGCAGTATTTT. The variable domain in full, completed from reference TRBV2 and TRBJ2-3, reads EPEVTQTPSHQVTQMGQEVILRCVPISNHLYFYWYRQILGQKVEFLVSFYNNEISEKSEIFDDQFSVERPDGSNFTLKIRSTKLEDSAMYFCASSKSRTGGTDTQYFGPGTRLTVL.

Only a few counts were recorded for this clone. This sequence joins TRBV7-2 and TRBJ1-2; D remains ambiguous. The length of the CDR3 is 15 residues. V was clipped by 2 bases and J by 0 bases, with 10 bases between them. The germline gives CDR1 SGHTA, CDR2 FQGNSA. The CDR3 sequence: CASSLRPIPNYGYTF. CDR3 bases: TGTGCCAGCAGCTTACGCCCGATCCCTAACTATGGCTACACCTTC.

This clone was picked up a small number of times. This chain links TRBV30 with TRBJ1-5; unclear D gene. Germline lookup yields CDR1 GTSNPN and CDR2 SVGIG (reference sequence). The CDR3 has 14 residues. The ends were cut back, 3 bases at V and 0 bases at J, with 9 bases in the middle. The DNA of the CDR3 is TGTGCCTGGAGCGGAGACCCTAGCAATCAGCCCCAGCATTTT. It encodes CAWSGDPSNQPQHF. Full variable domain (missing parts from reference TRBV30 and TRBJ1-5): SQTIHQWPATLVQPVGSPLSLECTVEGTSNPNLYWYRQAAGRGLQLLFYSVGIGQISSEVPQNLSASRPQDRQFILSSKKLLLSDSGFYLCAWSGDPSNQPQHFGDGTRLSIL.

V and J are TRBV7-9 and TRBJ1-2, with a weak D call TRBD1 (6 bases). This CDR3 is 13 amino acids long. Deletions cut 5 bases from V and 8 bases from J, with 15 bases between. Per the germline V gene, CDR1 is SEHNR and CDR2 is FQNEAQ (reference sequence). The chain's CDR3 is CASSTEGGGGYTF. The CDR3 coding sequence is TGTGCCAGCAGCACCGAAGGGGGAGGCGGCTACACCTTC.

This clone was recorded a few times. The chain's CDR3 is CAWSDPGAVYEQYF. Here the CDR3 DNA reads TGTGCCTGGAGTGACCCGGGGGCTGTCTACGAGCAGTACTTC. The V and J genes are TRBV30 and TRBJ2-7; D may match TRBD1 or TRBD2 (6 bases each). CDR1 GTSNPN and CDR2 SVGIG come from the germline V gene (reference sequence). This CDR3 region has 14 residues. The ends were cut back, 1 base at V and 3 bases at J, with 13 bases in the middle.